A selection of T cell receptor beta chains follows, all from one sample in a study of cytomegalovirus exposure and HLA in healthy donors. Produced via immunoSEQ multiplex PCR; TCRdb's table is partial and in-frame only. There are about 200,000 clones in the sample; 82% occur only once, and approximately 6.5% lies in the top ten. Sequenced input: PBMCs. Source of these receptors: a woman aged 45 to 65 in good health and CMV-seropositive. The CDR3 runs from the conserved cysteine through the conserved F or W. The order of the fields is J gene, D gene, V gene, clone size, CDR3 DNA, CDR3 protein. D genes are given only for firm matches. Rows may omit the clone size; those that give it use once, few, many or a size class.

j_call: TRBJ2-3; d_call: -; v_call: TRBV27; clone_size: -; cdr3_nt: TGTGCCAGCAGTTTAACTAGTGGAGATACGCAGTATTTT; cdr3_aa: CASSLTSGDTQYF
j_call: TRBJ1-1; d_call: -; v_call: TRBV6-5; clone_size: -; cdr3_nt: TGTGCTACATTGCGGGGGATGAACACTGAAGCTTTCTTT; cdr3_aa: CATLRGMNTEAFF
j_call: TRBJ2-5; d_call: TRBD2; v_call: TRBV7-9; clone_size: -; cdr3_nt: TGTGCCAGCAGAGAGGCGTCTAGCGGGGCTTGGGAGACCCAGTACTTC; cdr3_aa: CASREASSGAWETQYF
j_call: TRBJ1-6; d_call: -; v_call: TRBV30; clone_size: few; cdr3_nt: TGTGCCTGGAGTGGAGATAGCAACGGTTCACCCCTCCACTTT; cdr3_aa: CAWSGDSNGSPLHF
j_call: TRBJ1-1; d_call: TRBD1; v_call: TRBV11-1; clone_size: few; cdr3_nt: TGTGCCAGCAGCTTGACAGGGGGCTGGAACACTGAAGCTTTCTTT; cdr3_aa: CASSLTGGWNTEAFF
j_call: TRBJ2-5; d_call: TRBD2; v_call: TRBV10-1; clone_size: -; cdr3_nt: TGCGCCAGCAGTGAGGGGGCTAGCGGGAGTGGTGAGACCCAGTACTTC; cdr3_aa: CASSEGASGSGETQYF
j_call: TRBJ1-5; d_call: -; v_call: TRBV30; clone_size: few; cdr3_nt: TGTGCCTGGAAATCCCCCAAGGGGAGCAATCAGCCCCAGCATTTT; cdr3_aa: CAWKSPKGSNQPQHF
j_call: TRBJ1-1; d_call: TRBD1; v_call: TRBV27; clone_size: -; cdr3_nt: TGTGCCAGCAGTCAGGGACAGGGTATTCGTCTTTTCTTT; cdr3_aa: CASSQGQGIRLFF
j_call: TRBJ2-6; d_call: TRBD1; v_call: TRBV7-9; clone_size: -; cdr3_nt: TGTGCCAGCGCACGGAGGACAGGGGCTGGGGCCAACGGCCTGACTTTC; cdr3_aa: CASARRTGAGANGLTF
j_call: TRBJ2-2; d_call: TRBD2; v_call: TRBV19; clone_size: -; cdr3_nt: TGTGCCAGTAGCACCGGGACTAGCGGGAGGGCCTTTACCGGGGAGCTGTTTTTT; cdr3_aa: CASSTGTSGRAFTGELFF
j_call: TRBJ2-5; d_call: TRBD1; v_call: TRBV29-1; clone_size: -; cdr3_nt: TGCAGCGTGAGGGACAGCCAAGAGACCCAGTACTTC; cdr3_aa: CSVRDSQETQYF
j_call: TRBJ1-2; d_call: -; v_call: TRBV6-6; clone_size: -; cdr3_nt: TGTGCCAGCCGGGAGGGACGTTCGAGGGATGGCTACACCTTC; cdr3_aa: CASREGRSRDGYTF
j_call: TRBJ1-1; d_call: TRBD1; v_call: TRBV10-1; clone_size: -; cdr3_nt: TGCGCCAGCAGTGCCGCCGGGACAGGCGAAGCTTTCTTT; cdr3_aa: CASSAAGTGEAFF
j_call: TRBJ2-3; d_call: -; v_call: TRBV7-8; clone_size: -; cdr3_nt: TGTGCCAGCAGCTTGGGCTTTAGCACAGATACGCAGTATTTT; cdr3_aa: CASSLGFSTDTQYF
j_call: TRBJ2-5; d_call: TRBD1; v_call: TRBV10-3; clone_size: few; cdr3_nt: TGTGCCATCGGAGAGGCAGGGGGCCGCGAGACCCAGTACTTC; cdr3_aa: CAIGEAGGRETQYF
j_call: TRBJ2-3; d_call: TRBD1; v_call: TRBV5-6; clone_size: -; cdr3_nt: TGTGCCAGCAGGGGGGGGACAGGGGGCGCAAAGGATACGCAGTATTTT; cdr3_aa: CASRGGTGGAKDTQYF
j_call: TRBJ2-1; d_call: TRBD1; v_call: TRBV5-4; clone_size: -; cdr3_nt: TGTGCCAGCAGCTTGGGGACCCACAGGGGTGAGCAGTTCTTC; cdr3_aa: CASSLGTHRGEQFF
j_call: TRBJ1-6; d_call: TRBD1; v_call: TRBV27; clone_size: -; cdr3_nt: TGTGCCAGCAAAAAACAGGGGGCCGGTAATTCACCCCTCCACTTT; cdr3_aa: CASKKQGAGNSPLHF
j_call: TRBJ2-6; d_call: -; v_call: TRBV5-1; clone_size: -; cdr3_nt: TGCGCCAGCAGCTTGGCGTACAACTCTGGGGCCAACGTCCTGACTTTC; cdr3_aa: CASSLAYNSGANVLTF
j_call: TRBJ1-1; d_call: -; v_call: TRBV10-1; clone_size: -; cdr3_nt: TGCGCCAGCAGTGAGTTGGCGAACACTGAAGCTTTCTTT; cdr3_aa: CASSELANTEAFF
j_call: TRBJ2-1; d_call: -; v_call: TRBV7-9; clone_size: -; cdr3_nt: TGTGCCAGCAGCCTACTAGGTTCCTACAATGAGCAGTTCTTC; cdr3_aa: CASSLLGSYNEQFF
j_call: TRBJ1-5; d_call: TRBD1; v_call: TRBV28; clone_size: -; cdr3_nt: TGTGCCAGCAGTACGGGACAGGGGAGCAATCAGCCCCAGCATTTT; cdr3_aa: CASSTGQGSNQPQHF
j_call: TRBJ2-1; d_call: -; v_call: TRBV5-6; clone_size: -; cdr3_nt: TGTGCCAGCAGCTCACCGGGGGAGCAGTTCTTC; cdr3_aa: CASSSPGEQFF
j_call: TRBJ1-1; d_call: -; v_call: TRBV4-3; clone_size: -; cdr3_nt: TGCGCCAGCAGCCAAGATGGGGGGGGAGACACTGAAGCTTTCTTT; cdr3_aa: CASSQDGGGDTEAFF
j_call: TRBJ2-4; d_call: TRBD2; v_call: TRBV19; clone_size: once; cdr3_nt: TGTGCCAGTAGTATAGTCGGGACTAGCGGGAGTGACATTCAGTACTTC; cdr3_aa: CASSIVGTSGSDIQYF
j_call: TRBJ1-5; d_call: TRBD1; v_call: TRBV29-1; clone_size: -; cdr3_nt: TGCAGCGTTTCGGGACAGGGCTTCAATCAGCCCCAGCATTTT; cdr3_aa: CSVSGQGFNQPQHF
j_call: TRBJ2-6; d_call: -; v_call: TRBV9; clone_size: once; cdr3_nt: TGTGCCAGCAGCGAGCGGGCTACAGTTGGGGCCAACGTCCTGACTTTC; cdr3_aa: CASSERATVGANVLTF
j_call: TRBJ1-2; d_call: -; v_call: TRBV19; clone_size: -; cdr3_nt: TGTGCCAGTAGTATAGGGGGCGGAATTAACTATGGCTACACCTTC; cdr3_aa: CASSIGGGINYGYTF
j_call: TRBJ2-5; d_call: TRBD2; v_call: TRBV5-8; clone_size: -; cdr3_nt: TGTGCCAGCAGCTTGTCTAGCGGGGGGCTGGGTGAGACCCAGTACTTC; cdr3_aa: CASSLSSGGLGETQYF
j_call: TRBJ2-2; d_call: -; v_call: TRBV5-3; clone_size: -; cdr3_nt: TGTGCCAGAAGGAACCAGGGCCCGAACACCGGGGAGCTGTTTTTT; cdr3_aa: CARRNQGPNTGELFF
j_call: TRBJ2-6; d_call: -; v_call: TRBV7-8; clone_size: -; cdr3_nt: TGTGCCAGCATGCCGTACAGGGTGGGCTCTGGGGCCAACGGCCTGACTTTC; cdr3_aa: CASMPYRVGSGANGLTF
j_call: TRBJ2-1; d_call: TRBD1; v_call: TRBV5-4; clone_size: -; cdr3_nt: TGTGCCAGCAGCCCACAGGGGGCGCGTATCAATGAGCAGTTCTTC; cdr3_aa: CASSPQGARINEQFF
j_call: TRBJ2-7; d_call: -; v_call: TRBV28; clone_size: -; cdr3_nt: TGTGCCAGCCCGCCTCGTGGGGGGTTCTCCTACGAGCAGTACTTC; cdr3_aa: CASPPRGGFSYEQYF
j_call: TRBJ1-4; d_call: -; v_call: TRBV11-3; clone_size: -; cdr3_nt: TGTGCCAGCAGCTTAGCTTCCCAGGGTCAGGAAAAACTGTTTTTT; cdr3_aa: CASSLASQGQEKLFF
j_call: TRBJ2-7; d_call: -; v_call: TRBV27; clone_size: -; cdr3_nt: TGTGCCAGCAGTCCCTTCGGAGCGGTGCAGTCCTACGAGCAGTACTTC; cdr3_aa: CASSPFGAVQSYEQYF
j_call: TRBJ2-3; d_call: TRBD1; v_call: TRBV28; clone_size: -; cdr3_nt: TGTGCCAGCAGAATTTACGGCGGACAGGCGCAGTATTTT; cdr3_aa: CASRIYGGQAQYF
j_call: TRBJ2-7; d_call: -; v_call: TRBV28; clone_size: -; cdr3_nt: TGTGCCAGCAGTCCCCCGGGTCTCGGGGCCTACGAGCAGTACTTC; cdr3_aa: CASSPPGLGAYEQYF
j_call: TRBJ2-7; d_call: -; v_call: TRBV15; clone_size: -; cdr3_nt: TGTGCCACCAGCAGAGCCGGCGATACAGGGTTGGTATGGCAGTACTTC; cdr3_aa: CATSRAGDTGLVWQYF
j_call: TRBJ2-1; d_call: -; v_call: TRBV4-3; clone_size: -; cdr3_nt: TGCGCCAGCAGCCAAGAAGGGGCAGGGCGCTCCTACAATGAGCAGTTCTTC; cdr3_aa: CASSQEGAGRSYNEQFF
j_call: TRBJ1-4; d_call: -; v_call: TRBV7-9; clone_size: -; cdr3_nt: TGTGCCAGCAGCTCCCCTGACAGCCGAAAACTGTTTTTT; cdr3_aa: CASSSPDSRKLFF
j_call: TRBJ2-3; d_call: -; v_call: TRBV10-1; clone_size: -; cdr3_nt: TGCGCCAGCAGTGTTGGCGGGGCCGACACAGATACGCAGTATTTT; cdr3_aa: CASSVGGADTDTQYF